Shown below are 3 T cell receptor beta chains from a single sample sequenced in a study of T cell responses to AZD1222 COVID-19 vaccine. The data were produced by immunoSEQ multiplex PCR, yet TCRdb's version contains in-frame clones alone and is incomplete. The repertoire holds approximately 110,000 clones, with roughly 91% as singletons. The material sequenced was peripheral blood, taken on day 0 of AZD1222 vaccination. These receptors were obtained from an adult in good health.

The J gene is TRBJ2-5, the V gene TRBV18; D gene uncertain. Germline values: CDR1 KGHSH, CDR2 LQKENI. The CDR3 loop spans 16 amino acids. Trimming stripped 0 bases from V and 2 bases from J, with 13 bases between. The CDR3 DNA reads TGTGCCAGCTCACCACCGTCGACAAATTATCAAGAGACCCAGTACTTC. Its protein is CASSPPSTNYQETQYF.

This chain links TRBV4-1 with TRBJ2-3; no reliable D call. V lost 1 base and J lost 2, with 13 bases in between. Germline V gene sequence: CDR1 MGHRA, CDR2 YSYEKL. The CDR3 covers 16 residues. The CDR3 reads CASSQGTIPTTDTQYF. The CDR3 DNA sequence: TGCGCCAGCAGCCAAGGAACAATTCCCACCACAGATACGCAGTATTTT.

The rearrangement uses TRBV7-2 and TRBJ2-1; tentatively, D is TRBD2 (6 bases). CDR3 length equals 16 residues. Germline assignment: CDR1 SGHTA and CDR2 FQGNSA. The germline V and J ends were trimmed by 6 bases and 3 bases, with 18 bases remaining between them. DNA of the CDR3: TGTGCCAGCAGTAGAAGGTCTGGGGGGTTCTACAATGAGCAGTTCTTC. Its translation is CASSRRSGGFYNEQFF.